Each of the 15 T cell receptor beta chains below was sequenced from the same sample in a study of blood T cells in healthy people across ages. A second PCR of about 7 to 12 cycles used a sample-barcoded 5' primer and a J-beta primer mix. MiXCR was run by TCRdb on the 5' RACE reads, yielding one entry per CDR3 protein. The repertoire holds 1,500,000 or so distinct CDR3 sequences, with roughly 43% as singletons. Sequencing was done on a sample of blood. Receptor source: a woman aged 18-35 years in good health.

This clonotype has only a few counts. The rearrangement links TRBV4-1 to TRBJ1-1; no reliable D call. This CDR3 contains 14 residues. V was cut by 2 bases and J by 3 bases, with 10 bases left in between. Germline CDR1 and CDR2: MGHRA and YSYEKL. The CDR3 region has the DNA TGCGCCAGCAGCCAAAATTCCGGGGACACTGAAGCTTTCTTT. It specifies CASSQNSGDTEAFF.

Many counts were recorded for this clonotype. The CDR3 protein is CASSARDSTDTQYF. CDR3 coding DNA: TGTGCCAGCAGTGCCAGGGACAGCACAGATACGCAGTATTTT. This chain connects TRBV9 to TRBJ2-3, with D perhaps assigned TRBD1 or TRBD2 (5 bases each). CDR3 length: 14 amino acids. CDR1 and CDR2 from the germline V gene are SGDLS and YYNGEE. Trimming stripped 5 bases from V and 0 bases from J, with 10 bases between.

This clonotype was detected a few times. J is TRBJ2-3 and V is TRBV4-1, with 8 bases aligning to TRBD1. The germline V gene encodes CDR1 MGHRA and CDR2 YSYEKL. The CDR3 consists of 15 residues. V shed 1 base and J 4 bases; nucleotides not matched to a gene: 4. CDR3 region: CASSQAAQGADTQYF. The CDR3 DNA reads TGCGCCAGCAGCCAAGCGGCACAGGGGGCAGATACGCAGTATTTT.

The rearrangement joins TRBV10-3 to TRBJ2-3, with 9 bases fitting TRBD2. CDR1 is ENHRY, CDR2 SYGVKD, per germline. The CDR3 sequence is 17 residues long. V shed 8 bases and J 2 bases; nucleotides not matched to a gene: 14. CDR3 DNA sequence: TGTGCCATCGGAAAAATGGAAGCGGGAGGCTACACAGATACGCAGTATTTT. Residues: CAIGKMEAGGYTDTQYF.

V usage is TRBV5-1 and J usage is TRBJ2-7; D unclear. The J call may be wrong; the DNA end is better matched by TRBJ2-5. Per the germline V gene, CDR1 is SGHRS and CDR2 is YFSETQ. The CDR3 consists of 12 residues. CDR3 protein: CASSFKGETQYF. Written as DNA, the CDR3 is TGCGCCAGCAGCTTCAAGGGAGAGACCCAGTACTTC.

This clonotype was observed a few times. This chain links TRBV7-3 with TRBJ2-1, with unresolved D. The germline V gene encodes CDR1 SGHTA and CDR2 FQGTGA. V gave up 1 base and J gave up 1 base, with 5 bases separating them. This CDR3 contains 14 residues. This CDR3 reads CASSLNPSYNEQFF. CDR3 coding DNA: TGTGCCAGCAGCTTAAATCCGTCCTACAATGAGCAGTTCTTC. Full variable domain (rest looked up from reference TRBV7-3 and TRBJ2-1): GAGVSQTPSNKVTEKGKYVELRCDPISGHTALYWYRQSLGQGPEFLIYFQGTGAADDSGLPNDRFFAVRPEGSVSTLKIQRTERGDSAVYLCASSLNPSYNEQFFGPGTRLTVL.

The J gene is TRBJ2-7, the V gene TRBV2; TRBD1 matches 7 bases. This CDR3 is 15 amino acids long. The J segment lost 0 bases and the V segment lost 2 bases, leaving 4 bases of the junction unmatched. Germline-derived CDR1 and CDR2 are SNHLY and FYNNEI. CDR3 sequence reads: CASSERGQSSYEQYF. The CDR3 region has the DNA TGTGCCAGCAGTGAAAGGGGACAGAGCTCCTACGAGCAGTACTTC.

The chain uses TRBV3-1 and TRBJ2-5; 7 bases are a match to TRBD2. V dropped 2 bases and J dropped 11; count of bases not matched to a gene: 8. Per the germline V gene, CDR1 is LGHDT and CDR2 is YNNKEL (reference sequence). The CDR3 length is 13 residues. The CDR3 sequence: CASSQTSENEQYF. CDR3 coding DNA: TGTGCCAGCAGCCAAACTAGCGAGAATGAGCAGTACTTC.

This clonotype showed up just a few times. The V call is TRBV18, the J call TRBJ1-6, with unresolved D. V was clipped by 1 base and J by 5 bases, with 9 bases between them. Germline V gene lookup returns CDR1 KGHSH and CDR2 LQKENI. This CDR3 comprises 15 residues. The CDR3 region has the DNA TGTGCCAGCTCACCACGGGAATCGGATAATTCACCCCTCCACTTT. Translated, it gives CASSPRESDNSPLHF.

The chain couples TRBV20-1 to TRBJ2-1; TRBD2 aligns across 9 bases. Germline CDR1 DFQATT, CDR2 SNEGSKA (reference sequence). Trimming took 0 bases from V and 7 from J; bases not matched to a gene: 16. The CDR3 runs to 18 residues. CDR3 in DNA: TGCAGTGCTAGAGATTTCTTGGGGTTTAGCGGGAGTTGGAATGAGCAGTTCTTC. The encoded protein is CSARDFLGFSGSWNEQFF.

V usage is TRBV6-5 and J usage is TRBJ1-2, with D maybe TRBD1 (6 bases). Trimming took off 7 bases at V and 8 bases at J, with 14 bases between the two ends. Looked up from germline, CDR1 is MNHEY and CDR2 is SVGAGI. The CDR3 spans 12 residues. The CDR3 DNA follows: TGTGCCAGCATGGGCAGGGGCGGCGGCTACACCTTC. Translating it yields CASMGRGGGYTF.

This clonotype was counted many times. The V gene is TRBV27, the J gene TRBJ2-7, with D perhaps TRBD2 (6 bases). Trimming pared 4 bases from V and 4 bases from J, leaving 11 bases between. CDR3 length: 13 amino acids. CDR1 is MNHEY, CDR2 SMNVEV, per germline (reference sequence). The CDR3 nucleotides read TGTGCCAGCAGTTCGCCGGGACTTTACGAGCAGTACTTC. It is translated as CASSSPGLYEQYF.

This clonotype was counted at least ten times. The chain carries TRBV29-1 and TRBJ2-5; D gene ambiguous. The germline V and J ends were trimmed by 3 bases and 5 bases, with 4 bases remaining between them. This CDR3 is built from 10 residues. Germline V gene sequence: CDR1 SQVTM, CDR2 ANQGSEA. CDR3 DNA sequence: TGCAGCGTTGACGCGGAGACCCAGTACTTC. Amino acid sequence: CSVDAETQYF.

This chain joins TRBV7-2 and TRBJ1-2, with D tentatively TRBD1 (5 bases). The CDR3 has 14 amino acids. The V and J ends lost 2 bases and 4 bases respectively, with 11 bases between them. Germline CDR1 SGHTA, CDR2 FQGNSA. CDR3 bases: TGTGCCAGCAGCTTAAGCCCAGGGCGCTATGGCTACACCTTC. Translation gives CASSLSPGRYGYTF.

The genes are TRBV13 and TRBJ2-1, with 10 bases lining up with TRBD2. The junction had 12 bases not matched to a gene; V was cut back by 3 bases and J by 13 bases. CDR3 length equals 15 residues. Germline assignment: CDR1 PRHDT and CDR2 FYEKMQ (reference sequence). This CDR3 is CASSFASGSRETQFF. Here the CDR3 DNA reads TGTGCCAGCAGCTTTGCTAGCGGGAGTCGAGAGACCCAGTTCTTC.